This TCR beta chain was identified during a study of cytomegalovirus exposure and HLA in healthy donors. V lost 10 bases and J lost 6, with 16 bases in between. CDR1 and CDR2 from the germline V gene are ENHRY and SYGVKD. This CDR3 is built from 12 residues. Primers for the PCR totalled 60 Vbeta and 13 Jbeta. Assay: immunoSEQ multiplex PCR; the TCRdb copy retains only in-frame clones and omits some. The sample gives roughly 140,000 clones, roughly three quarters of which show up once; 4.9% is in the top ten. The receptor comes from a woman in her 50s in good health and CMV-seronegative. The chain couples TRBV10-3 to TRBJ2-7; unclear D gene. Sequenced sample: PBMCs. This CDR3 is CASLGPRSEQYF. CDR3 DNA: TGTGCCAGCCTAGGTCCTAGGAGCGAGCAGTACTTC.